This TCR beta chain was sequenced during a study of T cell changes during pregnancy in multiple sclerosis. This table comes from immunoSEQ multiplex PCR, and its TCRdb copy is limited to in-frame clones, with some not included. The sample has tens of thousands of clones, approximately 92% seen once. The CDR3 runs to 19 residues. The germline V gene encodes CDR1 SNHLY and CDR2 FYNNEI. Trimming took off 10 bases at V and 5 bases at J, with 33 bases between the two ends. This clone was seen more than once but under ten times. The receptor's source is a female donor with multiple sclerosis, enrolled in a pregnancy study. The V gene is TRBV2, the J gene TRBJ2-1; D is ambiguous. The source material was CD4+ T cells from peripheral blood mononuclear cells, sampled in the third trimester of pregnancy. The CDR3 protein is CATLQVGARIIGTHNEQFF. CDR3 nucleotide sequence: TGTGCCACCCTACAAGTAGGAGCTAGAATAATAGGCACACACAATGAGCAGTTCTTC.